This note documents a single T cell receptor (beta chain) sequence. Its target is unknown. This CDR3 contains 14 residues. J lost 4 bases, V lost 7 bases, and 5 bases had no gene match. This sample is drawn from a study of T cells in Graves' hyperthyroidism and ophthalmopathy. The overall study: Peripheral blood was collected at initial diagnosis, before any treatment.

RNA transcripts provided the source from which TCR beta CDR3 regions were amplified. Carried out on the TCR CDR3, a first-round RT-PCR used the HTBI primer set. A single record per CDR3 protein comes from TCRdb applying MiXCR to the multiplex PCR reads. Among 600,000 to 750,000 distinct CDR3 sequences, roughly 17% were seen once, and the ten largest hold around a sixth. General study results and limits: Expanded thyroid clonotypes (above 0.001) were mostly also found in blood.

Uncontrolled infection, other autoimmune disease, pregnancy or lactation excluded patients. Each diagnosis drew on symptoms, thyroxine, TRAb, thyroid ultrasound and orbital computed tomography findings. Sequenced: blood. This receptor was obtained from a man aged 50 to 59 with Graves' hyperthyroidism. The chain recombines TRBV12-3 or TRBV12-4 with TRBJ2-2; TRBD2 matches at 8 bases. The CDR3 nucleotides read TGTGCCAGCATGCTAGCGGGCGGCACCGGGGAGCTGTTTTTT. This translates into CASMLAGGTGELFF.